These T cell receptor beta chains were read from a single sample in a study of control samples from healthy donors and cancer patients. The table came from immunoSEQ multiplex PCR; TCRdb's copy has only in-frame clones and leaves some out. The sample lists 200,000 to 250,000 clones; roughly 94% were seen once. Sequencing was performed on blood. These receptors originate from a man aged 50 to 59 in good health. The CDR3 runs from the conserved cysteine through the conserved F or W. The order of the fields is CDR3 protein, CDR3 DNA, CDR3 length, D gene, clone size, V gene, J gene. A D gene is named only where the DNA matches it firmly. Clone size, where shown, is once, few, many, or a class for clones that have expanded.

CDR3aa: CASSGDRAGYGYTF
CDR3nt: TGCGCCAGCAGCGGGGACAGGGCAGGCTATGGCTACACCTTC
len: 14
d_gene: TRBD1
abundance: .
v_gene: TRBV5-1
j_gene: TRBJ1-2

CDR3aa: CAWSHGLAGGGTDTQYF
CDR3nt: TGTGCCTGGAGTCACGGACTAGCGGGGGGCGGGACAGATACGCAGTATTTT
len: 17
d_gene: TRBD2
abundance: .
v_gene: TRBV30
j_gene: TRBJ2-3

CDR3aa: CASSTQTGVTEAFF
CDR3nt: TGTGCCAGCAGCACCCAGACAGGGGTCACTGAAGCTTTCTTT
len: 14
d_gene: TRBD1
abundance: .
v_gene: TRBV7-9
j_gene: TRBJ1-1

CDR3aa: CASGPTGNYEQYF
CDR3nt: TGTGCCAGCGGTCCGACAGGAAACTACGAGCAGTACTTC
len: 13
d_gene: .
abundance: .
v_gene: TRBV2
j_gene: TRBJ2-7

CDR3aa: CASSFGLRAPLHF
CDR3nt: TGTGCCAGCAGTTTTGGGCTACGGGCACCCCTCCACTTT
len: 13
d_gene: .
abundance: .
v_gene: TRBV27
j_gene: TRBJ1-6

CDR3aa: CATSLMDGLTGELFF
CDR3nt: TGTGCCACCAGCTTGATGGACGGATTAACCGGGGAGCTGTTTTTT
len: 15
d_gene: .
abundance: .
v_gene: TRBV15
j_gene: TRBJ2-2

CDR3aa: CASRPGAASDTQYF
CDR3nt: TGTGCCAGCAGGCCGGGGGCGGCTAGTGATACGCAGTATTTT
len: 14
d_gene: .
abundance: .
v_gene: TRBV28
j_gene: TRBJ2-3

CDR3aa: CASSTFRERTEAFF
CDR3nt: TGTGCCAGTAGTACCTTCAGGGAGCGCACTGAAGCTTTCTTT
len: 14
d_gene: .
abundance: .
v_gene: TRBV19
j_gene: TRBJ1-1

CDR3aa: CSVEDYRDEQYF
CDR3nt: TGCAGCGTTGAAGATTACCGGGACGAGCAGTACTTC
len: 12
d_gene: .
abundance: .
v_gene: TRBV29-1
j_gene: TRBJ2-7

CDR3aa: CSAREEVEAFF
CDR3nt: TGCAGTGCTAGAGAAGAGGTGGAAGCTTTCTTT
len: 11
d_gene: .
abundance: .
v_gene: TRBV20-1
j_gene: TRBJ1-1

CDR3aa: CASMRGQMNTEAFF
CDR3nt: TGTGCCAGTATGAGGGGACAGATGAACACTGAAGCTTTCTTT
len: 14
d_gene: TRBD1
abundance: .
v_gene: TRBV19
j_gene: TRBJ1-1

CDR3aa: CASSMVNSPLHF
CDR3nt: TGTGCCAGTAGTATGGTAAATTCACCCCTCCACTTT
len: 12
d_gene: .
abundance: .
v_gene: TRBV19
j_gene: TRBJ1-6

CDR3aa: CASSSIAGGRNEQFF
CDR3nt: TGTGCCAGCAGCTCGATAGCGGGGGGGCGGAATGAGCAGTTCTTC
len: 15
d_gene: TRBD2
abundance: .
v_gene: TRBV7-9
j_gene: TRBJ2-1

CDR3aa: CASSPRLADEQYF
CDR3nt: TGTGCCAGCTCACCACGGCTAGCCGACGAGCAGTACTTC
len: 13
d_gene: .
abundance: once
v_gene: TRBV18
j_gene: TRBJ2-7

CDR3aa: CASLMPGQGGAGYTF
CDR3nt: TGTGCCAGCCTGATGCCGGGACAGGGGGGAGCTGGCTACACCTTC
len: 15
d_gene: TRBD1
abundance: .
v_gene: TRBV28
j_gene: TRBJ1-2

CDR3aa: CASSLGTGNIQETQYF
CDR3nt: TGTGCCAGCAGCCTCGGGACAGGGAATATCCAAGAGACCCAGTACTTC
len: 16
d_gene: TRBD1
abundance: .
v_gene: TRBV3-1/TRBV3-2
j_gene: TRBJ2-5

CDR3aa: CASRFTGAGELFF
CDR3nt: TGTGCCAGCAGATTTACAGGGGCCGGGGAGCTGTTTTTT
len: 13
d_gene: TRBD1
abundance: once
v_gene: TRBV7-2
j_gene: TRBJ2-2

CDR3aa: CASSPSSSYGYTF
CDR3nt: TGCGCCAGCAGTCCCTCCTCCTCATATGGCTACACCTTC
len: 13
d_gene: .
abundance: .
v_gene: TRBV10-2
j_gene: TRBJ1-2

CDR3aa: CASSSTAEAFF
CDR3nt: TGTGCCAGCAGCTCCACAGCTGAAGCTTTCTTT
len: 11
d_gene: .
abundance: .
v_gene: TRBV5-6
j_gene: TRBJ1-1

CDR3aa: CSAGTGQGINYGYTF
CDR3nt: TGCAGCGCCGGAACGGGACAGGGGATAAACTATGGCTACACCTTC
len: 15
d_gene: TRBD1
abundance: .
v_gene: TRBV29-1
j_gene: TRBJ1-2

CDR3aa: CASSQDRQEDTGELFF
CDR3nt: TGTGCCAGCAGCCAAGATCGCCAGGAAGACACCGGGGAGCTGTTTTTT
len: 16
d_gene: .
abundance: .
v_gene: TRBV3-1/TRBV3-2
j_gene: TRBJ2-2

CDR3aa: CASSLGTVDTDTQYF
CDR3nt: TGTGCCAGCAGCCTCGGGACAGTAGACACAGATACGCAGTATTTT
len: 15
d_gene: TRBD1
abundance: .
v_gene: TRBV7-9
j_gene: TRBJ2-3

CDR3aa: CASSPQGIGELFF
CDR3nt: TGTGCCAGCAGCCCCCAAGGGATCGGGGAGCTGTTTTTT
len: 13
d_gene: .
abundance: .
v_gene: TRBV14
j_gene: TRBJ2-2

CDR3aa: CASSRGQGNPQHF
CDR3nt: TGTGCCAGTAGTAGGGGACAGGGAAATCCCCAGCATTTT
len: 13
d_gene: TRBD1
abundance: .
v_gene: TRBV19
j_gene: TRBJ1-5

CDR3aa: CASSFEGNQPQHF
CDR3nt: TGTGCCAGCAGTTTCGAGGGGAATCAGCCCCAGCATTTT
len: 13
d_gene: .
abundance: once
v_gene: TRBV27
j_gene: TRBJ1-5

CDR3aa: CASSDDKTTNEKLFF
CDR3nt: TGTGCCAGCTCAGATGACAAAACAACTAATGAAAAACTGTTTTTT
len: 15
d_gene: .
abundance: .
v_gene: TRBV18
j_gene: TRBJ1-4

CDR3aa: CASSQAELRRGNEQFF
CDR3nt: TGCGCCAGCAGCCAAGCCGAGTTGCGTAGGGGCAATGAGCAGTTCTTC
len: 16
d_gene: .
abundance: .
v_gene: TRBV4-1
j_gene: TRBJ2-1

CDR3aa: CASGEKLFF
CDR3nt: TGTGCCAGCGGTGAAAAACTGTTTTTT
len: 9
d_gene: .
abundance: .
v_gene: TRBV19
j_gene: TRBJ1-4

CDR3aa: CSVARGTDTQYF
CDR3nt: TGCAGCGTTGCAAGGGGCACAGATACGCAGTATTTT
len: 12
d_gene: .
abundance: .
v_gene: TRBV29-1
j_gene: TRBJ2-3

CDR3aa: CATRPGGRVDTQYF
CDR3nt: TGTGCCACCAGGCCCGGGGGCCGAGTAGATACGCAGTATTTT
len: 14
d_gene: .
abundance: .
v_gene: TRBV15
j_gene: TRBJ2-3

CDR3aa: CASSQDGPTSLFF
CDR3nt: TGCGCCAGCAGCCAAGATGGGCCGACTTCACTGTTTTTT
len: 13
d_gene: .
abundance: once
v_gene: TRBV4-3
j_gene: TRBJ1-4

CDR3aa: CAWNGNSPLHF
CDR3nt: TGTGCCTGGAATGGGAATTCACCCCTCCACTTT
len: 11
d_gene: .
abundance: .
v_gene: TRBV30
j_gene: TRBJ1-6

CDR3aa: CASSDITGGRGNYGYTF
CDR3nt: TGTGCCAGCAGCGACATAACAGGGGGCAGAGGTAACTATGGCTACACCTTC
len: 17
d_gene: TRBD1
abundance: .
v_gene: TRBV3-1/TRBV3-2
j_gene: TRBJ1-2

CDR3aa: CASSLNAGKETQYF
CDR3nt: TGTGCCAGCAGCTTAAACGCGGGGAAAGAGACCCAGTACTTC
len: 14
d_gene: .
abundance: .
v_gene: TRBV7-2
j_gene: TRBJ2-5

CDR3aa: CATRPRAYGTQYF
CDR3nt: TGTGCCACCCGCCCACGGGCTTATGGGACCCAGTACTTC
len: 13
d_gene: .
abundance: .
v_gene: TRBV19
j_gene: TRBJ2-5

CDR3aa: CSAQGTAYNEQFF
CDR3nt: TGCAGCGCCCAAGGCACAGCCTACAATGAGCAGTTCTTC
len: 13
d_gene: .
abundance: .
v_gene: TRBV29-1
j_gene: TRBJ2-1

CDR3aa: CASSPRASSSYNEQFF
CDR3nt: TGTGCCAGCAGCCCTAGGGCTTCGAGCTCCTACAATGAGCAGTTCTTC
len: 16
d_gene: .
abundance: .
v_gene: TRBV11-3
j_gene: TRBJ2-1

CDR3aa: CASSQGNSPLHF
CDR3nt: TGTGCCAGCAGCCAGGGGAATTCACCCCTCCACTTT
len: 12
d_gene: .
abundance: .
v_gene: TRBV4-2
j_gene: TRBJ1-6

CDR3aa: CASRNRGSTEAFF
CDR3nt: TGTGCCAGCAGAAACAGGGGAAGCACTGAAGCTTTCTTT
len: 13
d_gene: TRBD1
abundance: .
v_gene: TRBV6-5
j_gene: TRBJ1-1

CDR3aa: CASSRDILTDTQYF
CDR3nt: TGTGCCAGCAGCCGCGATATCCTCACAGATACGCAGTATTTT
len: 14
d_gene: .
abundance: .
v_gene: TRBV7-2
j_gene: TRBJ2-3

CDR3aa: CASSYNYEQYF
CDR3nt: TGTGCCAGCAGCTACAACTACGAGCAGTACTTC
len: 11
d_gene: .
abundance: .
v_gene: TRBV7-2
j_gene: TRBJ2-7